The following is a T cell receptor (beta chain) sequence with its context. Its specificity is unknown. Primers: 60 Vbeta forward and 13 Jbeta reverse. Libraries were prepared by immunoSEQ multiplex PCR; TCRdb keeps only in-frame clonotypes and omits some of them. The data show fewer than 150,000 clones, with approximately 80% seen just once and about 4.7% held by the top ten. This specimen comes from a study of cytomegalovirus exposure and HLA in healthy donors. The CDR3 is 14 residues long. V lost 6 bases and J lost 1, with 12 bases in between. The germline CDR1 and CDR2 sequences are SEHNR and FQNEAQ (reference sequence). Study conclusions and caveats: In a later analysis, TCR beta V- and J-gene trimming was associated with a missense DCLRE1C variant.

Material: PBMCs. V usage is TRBV7-9 and J usage is TRBJ1-1; no clear D. The sequence came from a male donor in good health and CMV-seronegative. In DNA form, the CDR3 reads TGTGCCAGCAGTTACAGTAAACCGAACACTGAAGCTTTCTTT. It is translated as CASSYSKPNTEAFF. Complete variable domain (other parts from reference TRBV7-9 and TRBJ1-1): DTGVSQNPRHKITKRGQNVTFRCDPISEHNRLYWYRQTLGQGPEFLTYFQNEAQLEKSRLLSDRFSAERPKGSFSTLEIQRTEQGDSAMYLCASSYSKPNTEAFFGQGTRLTVV.